A single sample is the source of the 14 T cell receptor beta chains below, sequenced in a study of T cell changes during pregnancy in multiple sclerosis. The repertoire was sequenced with immunoSEQ multiplex PCR; TCRdb's copy has only in-frame clones and lacks some. Here the sample spans some 140,000 clones, about 95% being singletons. The sample here was peripheral blood, taken after pregnancy. Source of these receptors: a female donor with multiple sclerosis, enrolled in a pregnancy study.

The V call is TRBV7-8, the J call TRBJ2-3, with 9 bases lining up with TRBD2. V lost 3 bases and J lost 5; bases outside the gene matches: 9. The CDR3 is made up of 16 amino acids. Germline CDR1 and CDR2: SGHVS and FQNEAQ. The CDR3 loop reads CASSFQAGGPQDTQYF. CDR3 nucleotides: TGTGCCAGCAGCTTTCAGGCGGGAGGGCCGCAAGATACGCAGTATTTT.

This chain connects TRBV2 to TRBJ2-7; 8 nucleotides match TRBD1. The germline gives CDR1 SNHLY, CDR2 FYNNEI. The CDR3 runs 15 residues. The V and J ends lost 7 bases and 3 bases, in that order; junction bases with no gene match: 11. CDR3 protein: CASIQRQGQGYEQYF. CDR3 bases: TGTGCCAGCATACAACGACAGGGGCAGGGCTACGAGCAGTACTTC.

The genes are TRBV30 and TRBJ2-1; 9 bases fit TRBD2. Germline V lookup: CDR1 GTSNPN, CDR2 SVGIG (reference sequence). The CDR3 is 17 amino acids. V shed 5 bases and J 7 bases; nucleotides not matched to a gene: 18. The CDR3 DNA sequence: TGTGCCTGGGAGATCGGGACTAGCTATTGGGGTGGGAATGAGCAGTTCTTC. This encodes CAWEIGTSYWGGNEQFF.

The chain carries TRBV2 and TRBJ2-1; D perhaps matches TRBD2 (5 bases). V was cut by 8 bases and J by 5 bases, with 13 bases left in between. The V gene's germline CDR1 is SNHLY and CDR2 FYNNEI. This CDR3 comprises 13 residues. CDR3 DNA sequence: TGTGCCAGCGTGTTGTGGCGGGACAATGAGCAGTTCTTC. Its translation is CASVLWRDNEQFF.

V is TRBV2 and J is TRBJ1-1; D possibly corresponds to TRBD1 (5 bases). The CDR3 sequence is 12 residues long. V lost 8 bases, J lost 7 bases, and 14 bases lay in between. The V gene's germline CDR1 is SNHLY and CDR2 FYNNEI. CDR3 coding DNA: TGTGCCAGCCAGTACCGGAGGGGTGAAGCTTTCTTT. This sequence encodes CASQYRRGEAFF.

J is TRBJ1-5 and V is TRBV21-1; the D call TRBD1 from the table was never checked on the DNA. TRBV21-1 is a pseudogene. This CDR3 is 19 amino acids long. Here the CDR3 DNA reads TGTGCCAGCAGCAAAACCATCAGGGGGCGGGTATGGAGCAATCAGCCCCAGCATTTT. Encoded protein: CASSKTIRGRVWSNQPQHF.

This chain connects TRBV5-4 to TRBJ2-3; D is ambiguous. V lost 0 bases and J lost 1, with 6 bases in between. Per the germline V gene, CDR1 is SGHNT and CDR2 is YYREEE (reference sequence). The CDR3 extends over 14 amino acids. The CDR3 reads CASSLEQGTDTQYF. The CDR3 region has the DNA TGTGCCAGCAGCTTGGAGCAGGGCACAGATACGCAGTATTTT. The whole variable domain, remainder taken from reference TRBV5-4 and TRBJ2-3, is ETGVTQSPTHLIKTRGQQVTLRCSSQSGHNTVSWYQQALGQGPQFIFQYYREEENGRGNFPPRFSGLQFPNYSSELNVNALELDDSALYLCASSLEQGTDTQYFGPGTRLTVL.

The chain has TRBV5-1 and TRBJ1-4; D possibly corresponds to TRBD1 (6 bases). V shed 4 bases and J shed 4 bases, with 14 bases lying between them. Germline CDR1 is SGHRS and CDR2 is YFSETQ. The CDR3 contains 15 residues. CDR3 sequence: CASSPQTGDNEKLFF. DNA for the CDR3: TGCGCCAGCAGCCCGCAGACAGGAGATAATGAAAAACTGTTTTTT.

This clone was observed a single time. V is TRBV5-6 and J is TRBJ2-2; tentative D call: TRBD1 (6 bases). The CDR3 loop spans 14 amino acids. V dropped 4 bases and J dropped 5 bases, with 12 bases sitting between them. Germline V gives CDR1 SGHDT, CDR2 YYEEEE. In DNA, the CDR3 is TGTGCCAGCAGCCTGGACAGACGAACCGGGGAGCTGTTTTTT. Translating it yields CASSLDRRTGELFF.

This chain links TRBV29-1 with TRBJ1-4; D unresolved. In germline, CDR1 is SQVTM, CDR2 ANQGSEA. The CDR3 contains 12 residues. Deletions cut 2 bases from V and 6 bases from J, with 7 bases between. This chain's CDR3 is CSVEFPDEKLFF. The CDR3 nucleotides are TGCAGCGTTGAATTTCCAGATGAAAAACTGTTTTTT.

This clone was counted once. The chain has TRBV11-2 and TRBJ1-1; the D is unclear. V was pared by 3 bases and J by 3 bases, with 8 bases between. Germline-derived CDR1 and CDR2 are SGHAT and FQNNGV. CDR3 length: 13 amino acids. This CDR3 is CASSFEGYTEAFF. For the CDR3, the DNA is TGTGCCAGCAGCTTTGAGGGTTACACTGAAGCTTTCTTT.

This sequence joins TRBV27 and TRBJ2-1; the match to TRBD1 covers 9 bases. The trim removed 7 bases at V and 4 bases at J, leaving 14 bases unmatched. Per germline, CDR1 MNHEY and CDR2 SMNVEV (reference sequence). The CDR3 runs to 17 residues. Written as DNA, the CDR3 is TGTGCCAGCACCAAGGATGGGGGGACAGGGATATACAATGAGCAGTTCTTC. It encodes CASTKDGGTGIYNEQFF.

This rearrangement joins TRBV27 to TRBJ1-6, with 9 bases aligning to TRBD1. The germline V gene encodes CDR1 MNHEY and CDR2 SMNVEV (reference sequence). The J segment lost 0 bases and the V segment lost 1 base, leaving 22 bases of the junction unmatched. The CDR3 length is 24 residues. The CDR3 is CASSLFSRTGVRQRDDSYNSPLHF. DNA of the CDR3: TGTGCCAGCAGTTTATTTTCCCGGACAGGGGTAAGGCAACGGGACGACTCCTATAATTCACCCCTCCACTTT.

The genes are TRBV6-1 and TRBJ2-1, with 9 bases lining up with TRBD2. The V gene's germline CDR1 is MNHNS and CDR2 SASEGT. The CDR3 runs 15 residues. V lost 2 bases and J lost 3; bases outside the gene matches: 2. CDR3 nucleotide sequence: TGTGCCAGCAGTGAAACAGCGGGAGGCTACAATGAGCAGTTCTTC. Its protein product is CASSETAGGYNEQFF.